A selection of T cell receptor beta chains follows, all from one sample in a study of neoadjuvant anti-PD-1 for oral cavity cancer. Produced via immunoSEQ multiplex PCR; TCRdb's table is partial and in-frame only. Altogether some 15,000 clones are present, about 68% being singletons, with the ten largest covering just under 3%. This material consisted of PBMCs, taken before nivolumab (anti-PD-1) treatment. These receptors were obtained from a person between 35 and 79 years old with oral cavity squamous cell carcinoma. The CDR3 runs from the conserved cysteine through the conserved F or W. Each record gives: V gene, J gene, D gene, clone size, CDR3 protein, CDR3 DNA. D genes are given only for firm matches. Clone size is stated in some rows and not others, as once, few, many or a class when expanded.

>TRBV7-9|TRBJ1-5|NA|few
CARSGRGNGNQPQHF
TGTGCCAGATCGGGCCGGGGGAATGGCAATCAGCCCCAGCATTTT
>TRBV5-1|TRBJ1-3|NA|NA
CASSLDRSSGNTIYF
TGCGCCAGCAGCTTGGACAGAAGCTCTGGAAACACCATATATTTT
>TRBV6-1|TRBJ2-3|NA|NA
CASSVQGTKTDTQYF
TGTGCCAGCAGTGTTCAGGGAACCAAAACAGATACGCAGTATTTT
>TRBV5-1|TRBJ2-6|NA|NA
CASRQVGSGANVLTF
TGCGCCAGCAGACAGGTGGGCTCTGGGGCCAACGTCCTGACTTTC
>TRBV7-9|TRBJ2-1|NA|NA
CASSLGGLWDLLYNEQFF
TGTGCCAGCAGCTTAGGGGGTTTGTGGGATCTCTTATACAATGAGCAGTTCTTC
>TRBV7-3|TRBJ1-1|NA|NA
CASSTQENTEAFF
TGTGCCAGCAGCACACAAGAGAACACTGAAGCTTTCTTT
>TRBV5-1|TRBJ2-7|NA|NA
CASSPGPSRPYEQYF
TGCGCCAGCAGCCCGGGACCTTCCCGACCCTACGAGCAGTACTTC
>TRBV11-2|TRBJ1-5|NA|NA
CASSLSRGTKGSNQPQHF
TGTGCCAGCAGCTTAAGCCGCGGGACGAAGGGTAGCAATCAGCCCCAGCATTTT
>TRBV5-8|TRBJ2-1|TRBD2|once
CASSLRPGLAGVDEQFF
TGTGCCAGCAGCTTGAGACCGGGACTAGCGGGAGTGGATGAGCAGTTCTTC
>TRBV28|TRBJ2-3|NA|NA
CASRLPGSDTQYF
TGTGCCAGCCGACTCCCGGGGTCAGATACGCAGTATTTT
>TRBV29-1|TRBJ1-1|TRBD1|NA
CSVAYTGGNKAFF
TGCAGCGTTGCTTATACAGGGGGGAATAAAGCTTTCTTT
>TRBV9|TRBJ2-1|NA|NA
CASSPTVVYNEQFF
TGTGCCAGCAGCCCGACGGTTGTCTACAATGAGCAGTTCTTC
>TRBV5-6|TRBJ2-2|TRBD2|NA
CASSLGTSGRSGELFF
TGTGCCAGCAGCTTGGGGACTAGCGGGAGATCAGGGGAGCTGTTTTTT
>TRBV4-1|TRBJ2-3|NA|NA
CASSQVQADTQYF
TGCGCCAGCAGCCAAGTGCAGGCAGATACGCAGTATTTT
>TRBV7-3|TRBJ1-1|NA|NA
CASSADAGLGNTEAFF
TGTGCCAGCAGCGCCGACGCGGGGCTGGGGAACACTGAAGCTTTCTTT
>TRBV30|TRBJ1-5|TRBD1|NA
CAWSRTGSNQPQHF
TGTGCCTGGAGCCGGACAGGTAGCAATCAGCCCCAGCATTTT
>TRBV7-8|TRBJ1-1|TRBD1|NA
CASSARTGRGTEAFF
TGTGCCAGCAGCGCGCGGACAGGGAGGGGCACTGAAGCTTTCTTT
>TRBV7-6|TRBJ2-7|TRBD1|NA
CASSSTGGSFDEQYF
TGTGCCAGCAGCTCCACAGGGGGCTCGTTCGACGAGCAGTACTTC
>TRBV27|TRBJ1-1|TRBD1|NA
CASRRTGAEAFF
TGTGCCAGCCGCCGGACAGGGGCTGAAGCTTTCTTT
>TRBV13|TRBJ2-5|TRBD2|NA
CASSGGLAGTLRGETQYF
TGTGCCAGCAGCGGGGGACTAGCGGGAACGTTGAGAGGAGAGACCCAGTACTTC
>TRBV28|TRBJ1-2|TRBD1|NA
CASSLKFDRVYGYTF
TGTGCCAGCAGTTTAAAGTTCGACAGGGTCTATGGCTACACCTTC
>TRBV25-1|TRBJ2-2|TRBD2|NA
CASSGGTITTFF
TGTGCCAGCAGTGGGGGGACTATCACGACGTTTTTT
>TRBV13|TRBJ1-4|NA|NA
CASSFRRGGVQKLFF
TGTGCCAGCAGCTTTAGGCGGGGAGGGGTCCAAAAACTGTTTTTT
>TRBV18|TRBJ1-2|NA|few
CASSPDSYGYTF
TGTGCCAGCTCACCGGACAGCTATGGCTACACCTTC
>TRBV7-2|TRBJ1-4|NA|few
CASSLGLFAPLATNEKLFF
TGTGCCAGCAGCTTAGGACTTTTCGCCCCTCTTGCAACTAATGAAAAACTGTTTTTT
>TRBV2|TRBJ1-1|TRBD1|NA
CASRLAGQATTEAFF
TGTGCCAGCAGGTTAGCGGGACAGGCTACCACTGAAGCTTTCTTT
>TRBV30|TRBJ2-7|NA|few
CAWASIDRGEQYF
TGTGCCTGGGCTTCCATAGACAGAGGGGAGCAGTACTTC
>TRBV4-1|TRBJ2-7|NA|NA
CASSQDQNYGYRYF
TGCGCCAGCAGCCAAGATCAGAACTACGGTTATCGGTACTTC
>TRBV7-6|TRBJ2-3|NA|NA
CASSPRGDTQYF
TGTGCCAGCAGCCCCCGTGGGGATACGCAGTATTTT